The 17 T cell receptor beta chains reported below all come from one sample, sequenced in a study of T cell responses to AZD1222 COVID-19 vaccine. Only in-frame clones appear in the TCRdb table, and some are missing; sequencing was by immunoSEQ multiplex PCR. The sample contains roughly 100,000 clones, about four fifths of which appear only once. Sequenced here: peripheral blood, sampled on day 0 of AZD1222 vaccination. The source is an adult in good health.

The V and J genes are TRBV27 and TRBJ2-2; 7 bases line up with TRBD1. This CDR3 is built from 13 residues. With V trimmed by 5 bases and J by 6 bases, 3 bases remained unmatched. CDR1 is MNHEY and CDR2 is SMNVEV in the germline V gene (reference sequence). The chain's CDR3 is CASSIQGAGELFF. The CDR3 DNA sequence: TGTGCCAGCAGTATTCAGGGGGCCGGGGAGCTGTTTTTT.

The gene calls are TRBV21-1 and TRBJ2-4; the table's D call, TRBD2, has no DNA check behind it. TRBV21-1 represents a pseudogene. The CDR3 covers 13 residues. The CDR3 spells CASSMTGKNIQYF. CDR3 DNA sequence: TGTGCCAGCAGCATGACTGGCAAAAACATTCAGTACTTC.

The chain recombines TRBV5-6 with TRBJ1-6; tentatively, D is TRBD1 (5 bases). This CDR3 has 12 residues. V lost 1 base and J lost 13, with 9 bases in between. Germline V gene sequence: CDR1 SGHDT, CDR2 YYEEEE. The CDR3, as DNA: TGTGCCAGCAGCTTGTCCAGGGAGCCCCTCCACTTT. It codes for CASSLSREPLHF. Drawing the rest from reference TRBV5-6 and TRBJ1-6, the complete variable domain is DAGVTQSPTHLIKTRGQQVTLRCSPKSGHDTVSWYQQALGQGPQFIFQYYEEEERQRGNFPDRFSGHQFPNYSSELNVNALLLGDSALYLCASSLSREPLHFGNGTRLTVT.

The chain is built from TRBV4-3 and TRBJ2-3, with D uncertain. This CDR3 is built from 16 residues. Germline-derived CDR1 and CDR2 are LGHNA and YSLEER. V was clipped by 1 base and J by 6 bases, with 17 bases between them. CDR3 in amino acids: CASSQGGASTRDTQYF. The CDR3 DNA follows: TGCGCCAGCAGCCAAGGCGGTGCCAGTACCAGGGATACGCAGTATTTT.

V is TRBV28 and J is TRBJ1-5; 9 bases match TRBD1. The CDR3 spans 16 residues. J was trimmed by 5 bases and V by 3 bases; bases with no gene match: 8. Germline V gives CDR1 MDHEN, CDR2 SYDVKM. CDR3 in amino acids: CASSFHRTGADQPQHF. CDR3 nucleotides: TGTGCCAGCAGTTTCCACAGGACAGGGGCGGATCAGCCCCAGCATTTT.

The chain employs TRBV5-1 and TRBJ1-2; no firm D call. Trimming shortened V by 3 bases and J by 3 bases, and 12 bases separated the two germline ends. Germline V gene sequence: CDR1 SGHRS, CDR2 YFSETQ. The CDR3 totals 14 residues. The CDR3 nucleotides read TGCGCCAGCAGCTGGGCGACGGAGGACTATGGCTACACCTTC. As protein: CASSWATEDYGYTF.

The chain joins TRBV7-8 to TRBJ2-1; D is unclear. V lost 6 bases and J 1 base, leaving 13 bases between the germline ends. CDR3 length equals 15 residues. The germline V gene has CDR1 SGHVS and CDR2 FQNEAQ. CDR3 DNA sequence: TGTGCCAGCAGAGCAAGGGTCGGGTCCTACAATGAGCAGTTCTTC. Protein sequence: CASRARVGSYNEQFF.

This clone was counted only a few times. The chain is built from TRBV21-1 and TRBJ1-2. TRBV21-1 corresponds to a pseudogene. CDR3 length equals 14 residues. This chain's CDR3 is CASTEQGGNYGYTF. In nucleotides, the CDR3 is TGTGCCAGCACCGAACAGGGAGGAAACTATGGCTACACCTTC.

For the CDR3, the DNA is TGTGCCTCCGACGGGCGGAACACCGGGGAGCTGTTTTTT. Amino acid sequence: CASDGRNTGELFF. The rearrangement joins TRBV7-9 to TRBJ2-2; D unclear. V was shortened by 11 bases and J by 1 base, with 11 bases between the two germline ends. Per germline, CDR1 SEHNR and CDR2 FQNEAQ (reference sequence). The length of the CDR3 is 13 residues.

The V and J genes are TRBV19 and TRBJ2-1, with 7 bases lining up with TRBD1. From germline, CDR1 is LNHDA and CDR2 SQIVND (reference sequence). This CDR3 spans 16 amino acids. Losses at the gene ends were 1 base for V and 5 bases for J; bases not matched to a gene: 8. The CDR3 loop is CASSIAGRGSDNEQFF. The CDR3 coding sequence is TGTGCCAGTAGTATAGCTGGCAGGGGGAGTGACAATGAGCAGTTCTTC.

V gene TRBV7-6 combines with J gene TRBJ2-5; perhaps TRBD2 as D (5 bases). Germline lookup yields CDR1 SGHVS and CDR2 FNYEAQ. Trimming pared 1 base from V and 1 base from J, leaving 19 bases between. This CDR3 is built from 18 residues. In nucleotides, the CDR3 is TGTGCCAGCAGCTTAGGTCGGACCCCATGGCGGGTCCAAGAGACCCAGTACTTC. Translating gives CASSLGRTPWRVQETQYF.

J is TRBJ2-2 and V is TRBV27, with 10 bases identical to TRBD1. The V segment lost 7 bases and the J segment 7 bases; nucleotides outside the gene matches: 9. This CDR3 region has 15 residues. The V gene's germline CDR1 is MNHEY and CDR2 SMNVEV (reference sequence). CDR3 nucleotide sequence: TGTGCCAGCACCATGGGACAGGGGTTCAACGGGGAGCTGTTTTTT. Amino acid sequence: CASTMGQGFNGELFF.

The chain employs TRBV18 and TRBJ1-1; tentatively, D is TRBD1 (6 bases). Deletions cut 6 bases from V and 6 bases from J, with 11 bases between. The CDR3 covers 12 residues. CDR1 KGHSH and CDR2 LQKENI come from the germline V gene. CDR3 in amino acids: CASSTGTPEAFF. The CDR3 DNA reads as TGTGCCAGCTCTACAGGGACCCCTGAAGCTTTCTTT.

The chain is built from TRBV6-5 and TRBJ1-1, with 7 bases that match TRBD1. The germline V gene encodes CDR1 MNHEY and CDR2 SVGAGI. The length of the CDR3 is 14 residues. V was clipped by 9 bases and J by 4 bases; unmatched bases: 11. This CDR3 reads CASKTGSEGTEAFF. DNA for the CDR3: TGTGCCAGTAAGACAGGGTCGGAAGGCACTGAAGCTTTCTTT.

The rearrangement uses TRBV27 and TRBJ2-7; TRBD1 is a possible D gene (6 bases). The CDR3 sequence is 14 residues long. Germline CDR1 and CDR2: MNHEY and SMNVEV (reference sequence). The V end was cut by 5 bases, the J end by 4 bases, with 15 bases between. The CDR3 nucleotides are TGTGCCAGCAGTCATGGACAGCCCGTTTACGAGCAGTACTTC. Its translation: CASSHGQPVYEQYF.

The V call is TRBV6-5, the J call TRBJ1-6; 7 nucleotides line up with TRBD1. The CDR3 length is 13 residues. V was clipped by 9 bases and J by 4 bases; unmatched bases: 3. Germline V gives CDR1 MNHEY, CDR2 SVGAGI. CDR3 sequence: CASRGLYNSPLHF. The CDR3 nucleotides read TGTGCCAGTAGGGGGCTATATAATTCACCCCTCCACTTT.

This rearrangement joins TRBV27 to TRBJ1-2; D is unresolved. Germline V CDR1 and CDR2: MNHEY, SMNVEV (reference sequence). The CDR3 spans 15 residues. V shed 2 bases and J shed 0 bases, with 10 bases lying between them. CDR3 residues: CASSLRPGANYGYTF. CDR3 DNA sequence: TGTGCCAGCAGTTTACGTCCCGGAGCTAACTATGGCTACACCTTC.